These 8 T cell receptor beta chains originate from one sample sequenced in a study of regulatory T cells. The PCR used 52 TRBV and 13 TRBJ primers. TCRdb's table, derived via immunoSEQ multiplex PCR, lists solely in-frame clones and lacks some. The repertoire holds 9,000 to 10,000 clones, around 82% seen once, with over 9.5% in the top ten. Sequenced input: CD8+ T cells sorted from blood. The receptors were gathered from a person between 18 and 30 years old with CD3G deficiency.

In this sample, this clone is medium-sized. This sequence joins TRBV11-2 and TRBJ2-7; either TRBD1 or TRBD2 may supply D (5 bases each). Germline CDR1 SGHAT, CDR2 FQNNGV. This CDR3 has 16 residues. Trimming removed 5 bases from V and 1 base from J, with 18 bases in between. The CDR3 nucleotides are TGTGCCAGCAGCGTGGGACCGCCGTGGGCATCCTACGAGCAGTACTTC. This gives the protein CASSVGPPWASYEQYF.

The chain links TRBV28 to TRBJ2-1, with D perhaps given as TRBD1 or TRBD2 (5 bases each). Germline V gene sequence: CDR1 MDHEN, CDR2 SYDVKM. The length of the CDR3 is 14 residues. V lost 6 bases and J lost 6, with 15 bases in between. The CDR3 nucleotides are TGTGCCAGCAGGCTCTCCGGGACGGCCAATGAGCAGTTCTTC. Its translation is CASRLSGTANEQFF. Supplemented by reference TRBV28 and TRBJ2-1, the full variable domain reads DVKVTQSSRYLVKRTGEKVFLECVQDMDHENMFWYRQDPGLGLRLIYFSYDVKMKEKGDIPEGYSVSREKKERFSLILESASTNQTSMYLCASRLSGTANEQFFGPGTRLTVL.

V gene TRBV30 combines with J gene TRBJ2-1; D remains ambiguous. V was clipped by 2 bases and J by 6 bases, with 17 bases between them. The CDR3 is 15 amino acids. Per the germline V gene, CDR1 is GTSNPN and CDR2 is SVGIG (reference sequence). The CDR3 nucleotides are TGTGCCTGGAGTATAGGAGTGGGTGCTGTCAATGAGCAGTTCTTC. Residues: CAWSIGVGAVNEQFF. Drawing the rest from reference TRBV30 and TRBJ2-1, the complete variable domain is SQTIHQWPATLVQPVGSPLSLECTVEGTSNPNLYWYRQAAGRGLQLLFYSVGIGQISSEVPQNLSASRPQDRQFILSSKKLLLSDSGFYLCAWSIGVGAVNEQFFGPGTRLTVL.

This clone was observed a handful of times. The chain employs TRBV5-1 and TRBJ2-5, with D perhaps matching TRBD1 (6 bases). Germline CDR1 and CDR2: SGHRS and YFSETQ. The CDR3 length is 14 residues. The germline V and J ends were trimmed by 0 bases and 3 bases, with 9 bases remaining between them. In nucleotides, the CDR3 is TGCGCCAGCAGCTTGGTCCAGGGGAAAGAGACCCAGTACTTC. This gives the protein CASSLVQGKETQYF.

This chain joins TRBV7-9 and TRBJ1-2, with D perhaps matching TRBD1 (5 bases). In germline, CDR1 is SEHNR, CDR2 FQNEAQ (reference sequence). CDR3 length: 13 residues. V was clipped by 8 bases and J by 5 bases, with 15 bases between them. CDR3 sequence: CASGPSGSYGYTF. The DNA for the CDR3 is TGTGCCAGCGGCCCTTCAGGGTCGTATGGCTACACCTTC.

The genes are TRBV7-9 and TRBJ2-5; TRBD2 agrees at 7 bases. This CDR3 is 15 amino acids long. Germline lookup yields CDR1 SEHNR and CDR2 FQNEAQ (reference sequence). With 0 bases clipped from V and 4 bases from J, the junction kept 5 bases outside the gene matches. The CDR3 nucleotides are TGTGCCAGCAGCTTAGCGCCGGGGGAGGGAGAGACCCAGTACTTC. Translating gives CASSLAPGEGETQYF.

The chain carries TRBV28 and TRBJ1-1; a possible D gene is TRBD1 (5 bases). The germline V gene encodes CDR1 MDHEN and CDR2 SYDVKM. The CDR3 runs 15 residues. The ends were cut back, 3 bases at V and 3 bases at J, with 14 bases in the middle. The CDR3 here is CASSFIGAPDTEAFF. The CDR3, as DNA: TGTGCCAGCAGTTTCATCGGGGCCCCGGACACTGAAGCTTTCTTT.

The V call is TRBV9, the J call TRBJ1-3, with D possibly being TRBD1 (5 bases). The length of the CDR3 is 14 residues. V was pared by 3 bases and J by 0 bases, with 7 bases between. Germline lookup yields CDR1 SGDLS and CDR2 YYNGEE. The DNA of the CDR3 is TGTGCCAGCAGCGGGGGGATCTCTGGAAACACCATATATTTT. It encodes CASSGGISGNTIYF. Combining the CDR3 with reference TRBV9 and TRBJ1-3 gives the whole variable domain DSGVTQTPKHLITATGQRVTLRCSPRSGDLSVYWYQQSLDQGLQFLIQYYNGEERAKGNILERFSAQQFPDLHSELNLSSLELGDSALYFCASSGGISGNTIYFGEGSWLTVV.